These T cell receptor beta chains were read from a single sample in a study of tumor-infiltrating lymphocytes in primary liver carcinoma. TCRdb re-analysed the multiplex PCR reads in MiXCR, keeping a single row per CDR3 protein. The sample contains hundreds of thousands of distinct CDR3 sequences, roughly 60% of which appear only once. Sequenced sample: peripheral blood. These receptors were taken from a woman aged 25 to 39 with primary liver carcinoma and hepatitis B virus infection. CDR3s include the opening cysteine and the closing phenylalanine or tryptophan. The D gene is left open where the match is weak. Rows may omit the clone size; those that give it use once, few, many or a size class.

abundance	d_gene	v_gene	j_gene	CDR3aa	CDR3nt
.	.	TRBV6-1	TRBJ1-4	CASSNGQDEKLFF	TGTGCCAGCAGTAATGGGCAGGATGAAAAACTGTTTTTT
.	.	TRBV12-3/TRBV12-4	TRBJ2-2	CASLLVAGELFF	TGTGCTTCACTTTTAGTTGCCGGGGAGCTGTTTTTT
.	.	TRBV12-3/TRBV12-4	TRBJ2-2	CASSLAPFIGSRELFF	TGTGCCAGCAGTTTAGCCCCATTTATCGGGTCCAGGGAGCTGTTTTTT
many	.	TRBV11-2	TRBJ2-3	CASSLGLGARAGTDTQYF	TGTGCCAGCAGCTTGGGTTTGGGGGCGCGGGCCGGCACAGATACGCAGTATTTT
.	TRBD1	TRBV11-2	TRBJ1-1	CASSHTGAYTEPIF	TGTGCCAGCAGCCACACAGGGGCTTACACTGAACCTATCTTT
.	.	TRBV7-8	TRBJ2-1	CASSLYLESSSYNEQFF	TGTGCCAGCAGCTTATACTTAGAATCGAGCTCCTACAATGAGCAGTTCTTC
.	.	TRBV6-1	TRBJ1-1	CAIAYMNTEAFF	TGTGCCATCGCATACATGAACACTGAAGCTTTCTTT
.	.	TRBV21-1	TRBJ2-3	CASRMLPSGRSSFTDTQCF	TGTGCCAGCAGAATGCTCCCTAGCGGGAGGTCCTCCTTCACAGATACGCAGTGTTTT
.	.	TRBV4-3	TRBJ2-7	CASSHGRGVPPYEQYF	TGCGCCAGCAGCCATGGCCGCGGGGTCCCTCCCTACGAGCAGTACTTC
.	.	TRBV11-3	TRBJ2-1	CASSLRDTSNEQFF	TGTGCCAGCAGTTTACGAGACACAAGCAATGAGCAGTTCTTC
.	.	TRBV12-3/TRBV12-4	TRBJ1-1	CASSYDQGLAQAFF	TGTGCCAGCAGTTACGACCAGGGCCTCGCGCAAGCTTTCTTT
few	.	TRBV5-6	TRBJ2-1	CASSLISGWEQFF	TGTGCCAGCAGCTTGATAAGTGGCTGGGAGCAGTTCTTC
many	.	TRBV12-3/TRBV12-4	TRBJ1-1	CASRYRELHTEAFF	TGTGCCAGTCGTTACAGGGAGTTGCACACTGAAGCTTTCTTT
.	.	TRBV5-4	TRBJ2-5	CASSLAAFQETQYF	TGTGCCAGCAGCTTAGCGGCGTTCCAAGAGACCCAGTACTTC
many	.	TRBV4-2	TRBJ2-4	CASSQDTDPVINIQYF	TGTGCCAGCAGCCAAGACACTGACCCAGTAATTAACATTCAGTACTTC
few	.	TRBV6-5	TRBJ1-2	CASGYTGKGYTF	TGTGCCAGCGGTTACACTGGGAAGGGCTACACCTTC
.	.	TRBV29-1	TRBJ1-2	CSATPTDTGFYGYTF	TGCAGCGCCACCCCCACTGATACCGGCTTCTATGGCTACACCTTC
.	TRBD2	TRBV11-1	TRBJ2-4	CTSSFPGTSGTKNIRYF	TGTACCAGCAGCTTTCCCGGGACTAGCGGGACCAAAAACATTCGGTACTTC
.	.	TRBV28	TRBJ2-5	CVSSSDSEETQYF	TGTGTCAGCAGTTCGGACAGCGAAGAGACCCAGTACTTC
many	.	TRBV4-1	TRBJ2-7	CASSQEGRTAYEQYF	TGCGCCAGCAGCCAAGAGGGGCGAACCGCCTACGAGCAGTACTTC
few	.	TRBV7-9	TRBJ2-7	CASSLPGNSYEQYF	TGTGCCAGCAGCTTACCAGGCAACTCCTACGAGCAGTACTTC
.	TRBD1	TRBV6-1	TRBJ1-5	CASSVNRQGGNQPQHF	TGTGCCAGTAGCGTAAACCGACAGGGAGGCAATCAGCCCCAGCATTTT
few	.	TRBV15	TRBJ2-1	CATSRSEDNEQFF	TGTGCCACCAGCCGGTCAGAAGACAATGAGCAGTTCTTC
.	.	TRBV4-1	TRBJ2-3	CASSHDSQGDSTETQYF	TGCGCCAGCAGCCATGATAGCCAGGGAGATTCCACAGAAACGCAGTATTTT
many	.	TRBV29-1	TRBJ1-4	CSVLRNGGSGKLFF	TGCAGCGTTTTGAGGAACGGCGGGAGCGGGAAACTGTTTTTT
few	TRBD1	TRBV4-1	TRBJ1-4	CASSLTGTGGAFEKLLF	TGCGCCAGCAGCCTAACCGGGACAGGGGGCGCCTTTGAAAAACTGCTTTTT
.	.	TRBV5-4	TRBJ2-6	CASSSRSSGANVLTF	TGTGCCAGCAGCTCTAGGAGCTCTGGGGCCAACGTCCTGACTTTC
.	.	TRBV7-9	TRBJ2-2	CASSVPSPGELFF	TGTGCCAGCAGCGTGCCTAGCCCCGGGGAGCTGTTTTTT
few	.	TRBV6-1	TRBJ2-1	CATKGPDNEQFF	TGTGCCACCAAAGGGCCGGACAATGAGCAGTTCTTC
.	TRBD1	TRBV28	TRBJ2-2	CASSFSRGRTGELFF	TGTGCCAGCAGTTTCTCCAGGGGGCGCACCGGGGAGCTGTTTTTT
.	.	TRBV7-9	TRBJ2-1	CASSLTEARQFF	TGTGCCAGCAGCTTAACGGAGGCCCGGCAGTTCTTC
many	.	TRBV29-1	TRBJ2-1	CSVGLLHDNEQFF	TGCAGCGTTGGCCTCCTCCACGACAATGAGCAGTTCTTC
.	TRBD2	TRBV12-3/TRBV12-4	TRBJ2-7	CASSLRVWGAATGTSGIIDEQYF	TGTGCCAGCAGTTTACGCGTGTGGGGGGCAGCTACCGGGACTAGCGGGATTATAGACGAGCAGTACTTC
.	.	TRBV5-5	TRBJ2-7	CASSLWLDSSYEQYF	TGTGCCAGCAGCTTGTGGTTGGACTCGTCCTACGAGCAGTACTTC
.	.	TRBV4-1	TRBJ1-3	CASSQLSWNTIYF	TGCGCCAGCAGCCAGCTATCTTGGAACACCATATATTTT
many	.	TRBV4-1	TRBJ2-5	CASSQGRAETQYF	TGCGCCAGCAGCCAAGGGAGGGCCGAGACCCAGTACTTC
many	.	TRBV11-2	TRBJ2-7	CASSLDRYEQYF	TGTGCCAGCAGCTTAGATCGGTACGAGCAGTACTTC
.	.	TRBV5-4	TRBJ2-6	CASSRGGANVLTF	TGTGCCAGCAGTAGAGGTGGGGCCAACGTCCTGACTTTC
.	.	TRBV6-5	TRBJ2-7	CGSSCKDSSSYEQYF	TGTGGTAGCAGTTGCAAGGACAGCAGCTCCTACGAGCAGTACTTC
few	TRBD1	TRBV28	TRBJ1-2	CASSLQGARGGYTF	TGTGCCAGCAGTTTGCAGGGGGCGCGTGGGGGCTACACCTTC
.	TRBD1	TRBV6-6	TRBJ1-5	CASNYGQGDGTRSQPQHF	TGTGCCAGCAACTACGGACAGGGGGACGGCACCCGCAGTCAGCCCCAGCATTTT
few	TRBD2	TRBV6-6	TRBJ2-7	CASTPSGMYEQYF	TGTGCCAGCACGCCTAGCGGGATGTACGAGCAGTACTTC
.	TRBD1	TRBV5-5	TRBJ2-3	CARSSKAGTGYSDTQYF	TGTGCCAGGAGCTCAAAAGCCGGGACAGGGTATTCAGATACGCAGTATTTT
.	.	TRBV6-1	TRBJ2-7	CASSEVGYHEQYF	TGTGCCAGCAGTGAAGTAGGGTACCACGAACAGTACTTC
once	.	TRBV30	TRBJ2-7	CAWSAGDTLEQYF	TGCGCCTGGAGTGCCGGGGACACCCTCGAGCAGTACTTC
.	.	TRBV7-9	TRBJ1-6	CASSPVVGIVPLHF	TGTGCCAGCAGCCCTGTCGTGGGGATCGTACCCCTCCACTTC
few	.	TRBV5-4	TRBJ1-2	CASSDGAERLYGYTF	TGTGCCAGCAGTGATGGGGCAGAGAGACTCTATGGCTACACCTTC